What follows are 22 T cell receptor beta chains derived from one specimen sequenced in a study of shared clonotypes between healthy human individuals. Libraries were prepared by immunoSEQ multiplex PCR; TCRdb keeps only in-frame clonotypes and omits some of them. The table shows about 2.2 million clones, with 85% to 95% occurring only once. CD45RO-negative cells were positively selected for CCR7, leaving out terminally differentiated effector memory CD45RA+ cells. The sequenced sample was naive CD8+ T cells from PBMCs. The receptors come from a young man in good health. Some clones in this sample may be carry-over from other donors' samples.

V gene TRBV5-1 combines with J gene TRBJ2-7; 7 bases line up with TRBD1. The length of the CDR3 is 18 residues. Germline CDR1 SGHRS, CDR2 YFSETQ. The trim removed 0 bases at V and 2 bases at J, leaving 14 bases unmatched. This CDR3 reads CASSLASGSNRGTYEQYF. The CDR3 region has the DNA TGCGCCAGCAGCTTGGCCTCCGGTTCCAACAGGGGAACCTACGAGCAGTACTTC.

This chain uses TRBV6-1 with TRBJ2-2; the D gene is possibly TRBD1 (6 bases). Germline CDR1 reads MNHNS; CDR2 reads SASEGT. The CDR3 runs to 16 residues. V was cut by 2 bases and J by 7 bases, with 17 bases left in between. CDR3 bases: TGTGCCAGCAGTGAACCCGCAGGGGCCCGAAGCGGGGAGCTGTTTTTT. It codes for CASSEPAGARSGELFF.

The chain uses TRBV15 and TRBJ1-2; D gene unclear. Germline V CDR1 and CDR2: LNHNV, YYDKDF (reference sequence). Trimming shortened V by 0 bases and J by 4 bases, and 12 bases separated the two germline ends. There are 15 residues in the CDR3. The CDR3: CATSRDRGRGYGYTF. The CDR3 DNA follows: TGTGCCACCAGCAGAGATCGAGGACGGGGCTATGGCTACACCTTC.

V usage is TRBV7-9 and J usage is TRBJ2-3; the D call may be TRBD1 or TRBD2 (5 bases each). This CDR3 spans 17 amino acids. V lost 5 bases, J lost 2 bases, and 20 bases lay in between. CDR1 SEHNR and CDR2 FQNEAQ come from the germline V gene (reference sequence). CDR3 nucleotide sequence: TGTGCCAGCAGCGCCCCTAGGTTGGGGGATCCCACAGATACGCAGTATTTT. Its translation is CASSAPRLGDPTDTQYF.

Note on this clone: The sample contains more than one DNA sequence encoding this CDR3. The gene calls are TRBV30 and TRBJ2-1; 7 positions match TRBD2. With V trimmed by 0 bases and J by 5 bases, 7 bases remained unmatched. The CDR3 has 15 amino acids. Per the germline V gene, CDR1 is GTSNPN and CDR2 is SVGIG (reference sequence). In DNA, the CDR3 is TGTGCCTGGAGTGTGGGGAGGGGCCCCCACAATGAGCAGTTCTTC. Translated, it gives CAWSVGRGPHNEQFF.

A word on this clone: Other DNA sequences from this sample encode an identical CDR3 as well. V gene TRBV7-9 combines with J gene TRBJ1-1, with D unclear. This CDR3 comprises 11 residues. Trimming took off 1 base at V and 11 bases at J, with 8 bases between the two ends. Germline assignment: CDR1 SEHNR and CDR2 FQNEAQ (reference sequence). CDR3 DNA: TGTGCCAGCAGCTTAGGGGTCCAGGCTTTCTTT. It yields the protein CASSLGVQAFF.

The chain employs TRBV27 and TRBJ2-7, with TRBD1 matching over 10 bases. The J segment lost 0 bases and the V segment lost 6 bases, leaving 11 bases of the junction unmatched. CDR3 length: 17 amino acids. CDR1 and CDR2 (germline): MNHEY, SMNVEV (reference sequence). CDR3 region: CASSKTGTGASSYEQYF. The CDR3, as DNA: TGTGCCAGCAGCAAAACCGGGACAGGGGCGAGCTCCTACGAGCAGTACTTC.

The chain links TRBV10-3 to TRBJ2-7; tentatively, D is TRBD1 (6 bases). Trimming removed 10 bases at V and 2 bases at J, with 18 bases between. The CDR3 is 14 residues long. The germline gives CDR1 ENHRY, CDR2 SYGVKD. CDR3 residues: CATGAGTTPYEQYF. The CDR3 DNA sequence: TGTGCCACCGGGGCCGGGACAACACCCTACGAGCAGTACTTC.

This chain connects TRBV4-3 to TRBJ2-3; possible D gene TRBD2, 5 bases. The V gene's germline CDR1 is LGHNA and CDR2 YSLEER. This CDR3 region has 17 residues. V was pared by 0 bases and J by 3 bases, with 16 bases between. CDR3 loop: CASSQDVGNEWTDTQYF. DNA for the CDR3: TGCGCCAGCAGCCAAGATGTCGGGAACGAGTGGACAGATACGCAGTATTTT.

This clone has only one observation. The same CDR3 arises from other DNA sequences in this sample as well. J is TRBJ2-7 and V is TRBV7-9; D is undetermined. The germline gives CDR1 SEHNR, CDR2 FQNEAQ (reference sequence). The ends were cut back, 5 bases at V and 0 bases at J, with 5 bases in the middle. CDR3 length: 12 residues. Here the CDR3 reads CASSDSSYEQYF. The CDR3 DNA sequence: TGTGCCAGCAGCGACTCCTCCTACGAGCAGTACTTC.

The rearrangement uses TRBV11-2 and TRBJ2-1; D remains ambiguous. Trimming cost V 0 bases and J 3 bases, with 6 bases left between them. Germline lookup yields CDR1 SGHAT and CDR2 FQNNGV. The CDR3 is 14 residues long. The CDR3 sequence is CASSLEGNYNEQFF. The CDR3 DNA sequence: TGTGCCAGCAGCTTAGAGGGGAACTACAATGAGCAGTTCTTC.

Regarding this clone: Other nucleotide sequences in the sample specify the same CDR3. V gene TRBV19 combines with J gene TRBJ1-5, with no clear D. In germline, CDR1 is LNHDA, CDR2 SQIVND (reference sequence). CDR3 length: 15 residues. The V gene lost 0 bases and the J gene lost 1 base, with 7 bases spanning the gap. CDR3 in DNA: TGTGCCAGTAGTATAGACGGGTACAGCAATCAGCCCCAGCATTTT. The encoded protein is CASSIDGYSNQPQHF.

This clone was counted once. This rearrangement joins TRBV7-9 to TRBJ1-4, with TRBD1 matching over 7 bases. The CDR3 is made up of 16 amino acids. Germline V gene data show CDR1 as SEHNR and CDR2 as FQNEAQ (reference sequence). Trimming took 5 bases from V and 3 from J; bases not matched to a gene: 9. CDR3 nucleotide sequence: TGTGCCAGCAGCACCCAGACAGGGAGGGCTAATGAAAAACTGTTTTTT. This gives the protein CASSTQTGRANEKLFF.

The rearrangement joins TRBV5-1 to TRBJ2-1; 7 nucleotides agree with TRBD2. Unmatched junction bases numbered 6, after V lost 3 bases and J lost 0 bases. The CDR3 has 16 residues. Germline V CDR1 and CDR2: SGHRS, YFSETQ. The CDR3 DNA is TGCGCCAGCAGCTGGCGCGGCGGGAGCTCCTACAATGAGCAGTTCTTC. Translated, it gives CASSWRGGSSYNEQFF.

The J gene is TRBJ2-1, the V gene TRBV4-1, with 8 positions matching TRBD2. V dropped 0 bases and J dropped 5; count of bases not matched to a gene: 6. Germline V gene data show CDR1 as MGHRA and CDR2 as YSYEKL. The length of the CDR3 is 16 residues. CDR3 region: CASSQEGTRIDNEQFF. The CDR3 region has the DNA TGCGCCAGCAGCCAAGAAGGGACTAGGATTGACAATGAGCAGTTCTTC.

This clone was recorded once. Other DNA sequences in the same sample also yield this CDR3. The chain is built from TRBV27 and TRBJ1-2, with 9 bases matching TRBD1. The CDR3 runs to 13 residues. J gave up 5 bases and V 4 bases, and 2 bases lay outside the gene matches. From germline, CDR1 is MNHEY and CDR2 SMNVEV (reference sequence). The CDR3 DNA is TGTGCCAGCAGTTATGGGACAGGGTATGGCTACACCTTC. This encodes CASSYGTGYGYTF.

The chain is built from TRBV7-9 and TRBJ2-7; perhaps D is TRBD1 or TRBD2 (6 bases each). The CDR3 is made up of 15 amino acids. Germline values: CDR1 SEHNR, CDR2 FQNEAQ (reference sequence). Trimming stripped 1 base from V and 5 bases from J, with 15 bases between. The CDR3 nucleotides read TGTGCCAGCAGCTTAGAACCTCCCGGGGGCCACGAGCAGTACTTC. Protein product: CASSLEPPGGHEQYF. The variable domain in full, completed from reference TRBV7-9 and TRBJ2-7, reads DTGVSQNPRHKITKRGQNVTFRCDPISEHNRLYWYRQTLGQGPEFLTYFQNEAQLEKSRLLSDRFSAERPKGSFSTLEIQRTEQGDSAMYLCASSLEPPGGHEQYFGPGTRLTVT.

This rearrangement joins TRBV19 to TRBJ2-5, with TRBD1 matching over 8 bases. V lost 4 bases, J lost 2 bases, and 6 bases stayed unmatched. CDR1 is LNHDA, CDR2 SQIVND, per germline (reference sequence). The CDR3 spans 15 residues. CDR3 nucleotides: TGTGCCAGTAGTAGAGGGACAGGCTCACAAGAGACCCAGTACTTC. It specifies CASSRGTGSQETQYF. The entire variable domain, with the rest obtained from reference TRBV19 and TRBJ2-5, is as follows: DGGITQSPKYLFRKEGQNVTLSCEQNLNHDAMYWYRQDPGQGLRLIYYSQIVNDFQKGDIAEGYSVSREKKESFPLTVTSAQKNPTAFYLCASSRGTGSQETQYFGPGTRLLVL.

The J gene is TRBJ1-1, the V gene TRBV11-2, with no clear D. The CDR3 is 15 residues long. V lost 5 bases and J 1 base, leaving 14 bases between the germline ends. Germline V gene data show CDR1 as SGHAT and CDR2 as FQNNGV. The CDR3, as DNA: TGTGCCAGCAGCGAGTCTCATTTTTGGAACACTGAAGCTTTCTTT. This sequence encodes CASSESHFWNTEAFF.

The chain combines TRBV6-1 with TRBJ1-5; TRBD1 aligns across 7 bases. Trimming cost V 5 bases and J 3 bases; bases outside gene matches: 4. The V gene's germline CDR1 is MNHNS and CDR2 SASEGT. This CDR3 comprises 14 residues. The CDR3 region is CASSTGVPNQPQHF. CDR3 nucleotide sequence: TGTGCCAGCAGTACAGGGGTTCCCAATCAGCCCCAGCATTTT.

This chain uses TRBV7-8 with TRBJ2-3; the match to TRBD2 covers 10 bases. V shed 9 bases, J shed 8 bases, and the junction held 11 bases outside the gene matches. CDR1 SGHVS and CDR2 FQNEAQ come from the germline V gene. The CDR3 is made up of 14 amino acids. In DNA, the CDR3 is TGTGCCAGTGGGCTAGCGGGAGCAGGGAGTACGCAGTATTTT. Translated: CASGLAGAGSTQYF.

V and J are TRBV30 and TRBJ2-2; a possible D gene is TRBD1 (6 bases). Germline values: CDR1 GTSNPN, CDR2 SVGIG (reference sequence). V was shortened by 4 bases and J by 1 base, with 7 bases between the two germline ends. The length of the CDR3 is 13 residues. CDR3 sequence (DNA): TGTGCCTGGAAACAGGGGAACACCGGGGAGCTGTTTTTT. It specifies CAWKQGNTGELFF.